Below, 23 T cell receptor beta chains from the same sample are listed, as sequenced in a study of T cells in tuberculosis. Sequencing used immunoSEQ multiplex PCR; TCRdb keeps in-frame clones, though not all of them. The sample records about 23,000 clones, roughly 97% being singletons. Sequencing was performed on PBMCs. These receptors were obtained from a donor aged 10-30 years with latent tuberculosis or without tuberculosis infection.

This chain connects TRBV20-1 to TRBJ2-7; possibly TRBD2 for D (6 bases). The CDR3 consists of 11 residues. Germline V CDR1 and CDR2: DFQATT, SNEGSKA (reference sequence). V was trimmed by 6 bases and J by 7 bases, leaving 13 bases between them. Here the CDR3 DNA reads TGCAGTGCCCCGGGAGTTCGGGAGCAGTACTTC. This sequence encodes CSAPGVREQYF.

J is TRBJ2-7 and V is TRBV5-1, with 8 bases identical to TRBD1. The V and J ends lost 4 bases and 0 bases, in that order; junction bases with no gene match: 9. Per germline, CDR1 SGHRS and CDR2 YFSETQ. CDR3 length: 16 amino acids. This CDR3 is CASSQPTGAFSYEQYF. The CDR3, as DNA: TGCGCCAGCAGCCAACCGACAGGGGCTTTCTCCTACGAGCAGTACTTC.

The gene calls are TRBV19 and TRBJ1-2, with D unclear. This CDR3 spans 12 amino acids. Germline-derived CDR1 and CDR2 are LNHDA and SQIVND (reference sequence). Trimming cost V 4 bases and J 3 bases, with 6 bases left between them. For the CDR3, the DNA is TGTGCCAGTAGTAACAGCTACTATGGCTACACCTTC. Translated, it gives CASSNSYYGYTF.

The chain uses TRBV5-6 and TRBJ2-4; a possible D gene is TRBD2 (6 bases). This CDR3 is 16 amino acids long. The ends were cut back, 0 bases at V and 4 bases at J, with 14 bases in the middle. Per germline, CDR1 SGHDT and CDR2 YYEEEE. CDR3 sequence (DNA): TGTGCCAGCAGCTTGGCCAGGGCGGGAACAAAAAACATTCAGTACTTC. Residues: CASSLARAGTKNIQYF.

The V and J genes are TRBV7-3 and TRBJ2-3, with D possibly TRBD2 on 6 matching bases. CDR3 length: 16 residues. Looked up from germline, CDR1 is SGHTA and CDR2 is FQGTGA. The V gene lost 1 base and the J gene lost 2 bases, with 13 bases spanning the gap. CDR3 sequence reads: CASSLSGSGLTDTQYF. CDR3 in DNA: TGTGCCAGCAGCTTAAGTGGTAGCGGACTCACAGATACGCAGTATTTT.

The V gene is TRBV6-1, the J gene TRBJ2-3; the match to TRBD2 covers 8 bases. CDR3 length: 15 residues. After removal of 3 bases from V and 2 bases from J, the junction contained 4 bases not matched to a gene. Germline CDR1 reads MNHNS; CDR2 reads SASEGT. For the CDR3, the DNA is TGTGCCAGCAGTGAGCTAGCGGGCTTCACAGATACGCAGTATTTT. As protein: CASSELAGFTDTQYF.

The rearrangement links TRBV19 to TRBJ2-7; 12 nucleotides match TRBD2. The CDR3 length is 15 residues. Germline CDR1 is LNHDA and CDR2 is SQIVND (reference sequence). The V segment lost 5 bases and the J segment 3 bases; nucleotides outside the gene matches: 5. The CDR3 loop is CASSRTSGGNYEQYF. The CDR3 nucleotides are TGTGCCAGTAGTCGCACTAGCGGGGGGAACTACGAGCAGTACTTC.

The V and J genes are TRBV7-9 and TRBJ2-7; the match to TRBD1 covers 11 bases. Looked up from germline, CDR1 is SEHNR and CDR2 is FQNEAQ (reference sequence). The CDR3 loop spans 14 amino acids. The V and J ends lost 8 bases and 7 bases, in that order; junction bases with no gene match: 10. The CDR3 region is CASERGTGGDEQYF. The CDR3, as DNA: TGTGCCAGCGAAAGAGGGACAGGGGGTGATGAGCAGTACTTC. Drawing the rest from reference TRBV7-9 and TRBJ2-7, the complete variable domain is DTGVSQNPRHKITKRGQNVTFRCDPISEHNRLYWYRQTLGQGPEFLTYFQNEAQLEKSRLLSDRFSAERPKGSFSTLEIQRTEQGDSAMYLCASERGTGGDEQYFGPGTRLTVT.

The V gene is TRBV5-6, the J gene TRBJ2-7, with 7 bases lining up with TRBD2. Germline values: CDR1 SGHDT, CDR2 YYEEEE. This CDR3 has 14 residues. J gave up 2 bases and V 4 bases, and 6 bases lay outside the gene matches. For the CDR3, the DNA is TGTGCCAGCAGCCCGACTAGCCCCGCCTACGAGCAGTACTTC. It translates to CASSPTSPAYEQYF.

This sequence joins TRBV7-2 and TRBJ2-7; TRBD2 aligns across 7 bases. V lost 0 bases and J lost 3; bases outside the gene matches: 8. Per the germline V gene, CDR1 is SGHTA and CDR2 is FQGNSA. This CDR3 contains 16 residues. The CDR3 nucleotides are TGTGCCAGCAGCTTAGCGCGGAGCGGGATTGGCTACGAGCAGTACTTC. Translation gives CASSLARSGIGYEQYF.

J is TRBJ2-7 and V is TRBV11-2; 7 bases match TRBD1. CDR3 size: 13 residues. Looked up from germline, CDR1 is SGHAT and CDR2 is FQNNGV. J lost 2 bases, V lost 4 bases, and 2 bases had no gene match. CDR3 bases: TGTGCCAGCAGCTGGGGACAGACCTACGAGCAGTACTTC. Translated: CASSWGQTYEQYF.

V is TRBV5-1 and J is TRBJ2-5, with TRBD2 matching 9 bases. The end of the DNA fits TRBJ2-7 better, so the J call may be wrong. This CDR3 comprises 13 residues. Germline assignment: CDR1 SGHRS and CDR2 YFSETQ. CDR3 DNA: TGCGCCAGCAGCCGTGGACTAGCGTACGAGCAGTACTTC. Its protein is CASSRGLAYEQYF.

The CDR3 loop reads CASSLTSNQPQHF. DNA for the CDR3: TGTGCCAGCAGCTTAACAAGCAATCAGCCCCAGCATTTT. The chain has TRBV5-6 and TRBJ1-5; no clear D gene. The CDR3 covers 13 residues. V lost 2 bases and J 1 base, leaving 4 bases between the germline ends. The V gene's germline CDR1 is SGHDT and CDR2 YYEEEE.

The rearrangement uses TRBV20-1 and TRBJ1-4; no clear D gene. Germline lookup yields CDR1 DFQATT and CDR2 SNEGSKA (reference sequence). The CDR3 extends over 11 amino acids. V was pared by 6 bases and J by 8 bases, with 10 bases between. The CDR3 loop reads CSAEAAEKLFF. The CDR3 DNA follows: TGCAGTGCGGAAGCGGCGGAAAAACTGTTTTTT.

This chain connects TRBV11-2 to TRBJ2-3; possible D gene TRBD2, 6 bases. The CDR3 spans 14 residues. The germline V gene encodes CDR1 SGHAT and CDR2 FQNNGV. CDR3 nucleotide sequence: TGTGCAAGCGCCGGGACTTCAGGCGCAGATACGCAGTATTTT. Translating it yields CASAGTSGADTQYF.

This clone was counted once. The J gene is TRBJ2-7, the V gene TRBV5-1; 9 nucleotides agree with TRBD2. This CDR3 contains 16 residues. V lost 2 bases, J lost 4 bases, and 10 bases stayed unmatched. Germline loops: CDR1 SGHRS, CDR2 YFSETQ. The CDR3 sequence is CASSLTLSGSSYEQYF. CDR3 bases: TGCGCCAGCAGCTTAACCCTTAGCGGGAGTTCATACGAGCAGTACTTC.

In this sample, this clone turned up once. The rearrangement uses TRBV7-3 and TRBJ2-3, with TRBD2 matching over 11 bases. This CDR3 comprises 15 residues. The V and J ends lost 5 bases and 1 base, in that order; junction bases with no gene match: 2. The germline CDR1 and CDR2 sequences are SGHTA and FQGTGA. CDR3 coding DNA: TGTGCCAGCAGCCAACTAGCGGGGGGCACAGATACGCAGTATTTT. Translating gives CASSQLAGGTDTQYF.

The rearrangement joins TRBV27 to TRBJ1-5; the D gene is possibly TRBD1 (5 bases). Germline CDR1 reads MNHEY; CDR2 reads SMNVEV (reference sequence). The CDR3 extends over 12 amino acids. V was shortened by 8 bases and J by 3 bases, with 8 bases between the two germline ends. CDR3 sequence (DNA): TGTGCCAGCGGGGCCCTCAATCAGCCCCAGCATTTT. Its protein is CASGALNQPQHF.

V gene TRBV6-5 combines with J gene TRBJ2-1; possibly TRBD1 for D (5 bases). V lost 4 bases and J 2 bases, leaving 9 bases between the germline ends. Germline V lookup: CDR1 MNHEY, CDR2 SVGAGI. This CDR3 contains 14 residues. The DNA for the CDR3 is TGTGCCAGCAGTTCGCAGACAGCCTACAATGAGCAGTTCTTC. It yields the protein CASSSQTAYNEQFF.

The chain carries TRBV19 and TRBJ1-1, with D uncertain. The CDR3 sequence is 14 residues long. V was trimmed by 7 bases and J by 3 bases, leaving 15 bases between them. The germline CDR1 and CDR2 sequences are LNHDA and SQIVND (reference sequence). As DNA, the CDR3 is TGTGCCAGTACCCTCACCCAGGTGGACACTGAAGCTTTCTTT. This sequence encodes CASTLTQVDTEAFF. Together with reference TRBV19 and TRBJ1-1, the CDR3 gives the full variable domain: DGGITQSPKYLFRKEGQNVTLSCEQNLNHDAMYWYRQDPGQGLRLIYYSQIVNDFQKGDIAEGYSVSREKKESFPLTVTSAQKNPTAFYLCASTLTQVDTEAFFGQGTRLTVV.

The chain combines TRBV7-2 with TRBJ2-7, with TRBD2 as a possible D gene (7 bases). The ends were cut back, 1 base at V and 0 bases at J, with 13 bases in the middle. Germline loops: CDR1 SGHTA, CDR2 FQGNSA. The CDR3 extends over 16 amino acids. The CDR3 coding sequence is TGTGCCAGCAGCTTAGTCCTAGCGGACAGCTCCTACGAGCAGTACTTC. It encodes CASSLVLADSSYEQYF.

The rearrangement joins TRBV11-2 to TRBJ2-1; 7 bases match TRBD2. Per germline, CDR1 SGHAT and CDR2 FQNNGV. V dropped 5 bases and J dropped 4; count of bases not matched to a gene: 14. The CDR3 is 17 residues long. CDR3 nucleotides: TGTGCCAGCAGCCGGAGCCTCGGGCTAGCGGTTTACAATGAGCAGTTCTTC. It yields the protein CASSRSLGLAVYNEQFF.

In this sample, this clone turned up a few times. The V gene is TRBV6-1, the J gene TRBJ2-7; perhaps TRBD1 as D (6 bases). Trimming took off 1 base at V and 3 bases at J, with 7 bases between the two ends. From germline, CDR1 is MNHNS and CDR2 SASEGT. CDR3 length: 13 amino acids. The DNA for the CDR3 is TGTGCCAGCAGTGAAGTGGACAGCTACGAGCAGTACTTC. This sequence encodes CASSEVDSYEQYF.